This T cell receptor (beta chain) was identified during a study of response to subunit inactivated influenza vaccine. Study-wide findings and caveats: New T cells are recruited in small numbers by each seasonal influenza vaccination, according to the authors' suggestion.

For this clonotype: What it binds is not known.

CDR1 and CDR2 from the germline V gene are MNHNY and SVGAGI (reference sequence). The CDR3 is made up of 13 amino acids. The J segment lost 3 bases and the V segment lost 8 bases, leaving 7 bases of the junction unmatched. TCRdb reprocessed the RT-PCR reads via MiXCR and lists one record per CDR3 protein. The sample carries 550,000 to 800,000 distinct CDR3 sequences, approximately 15% recorded once. The starting material was PBMCs from blood, obtained around 15 days before vaccination. The chain combines TRBV6-6 with TRBJ2-7; 7 positions match TRBD1. This clonotype was obtained from a man aged 50-60 years who received an inactivated influenza vaccine. The CDR3 nucleotides are TGTGCCAGCCAGGGGAACAGGGGCTACGAGCAGTACTTC. Residues: CASQGNRGYEQYF.